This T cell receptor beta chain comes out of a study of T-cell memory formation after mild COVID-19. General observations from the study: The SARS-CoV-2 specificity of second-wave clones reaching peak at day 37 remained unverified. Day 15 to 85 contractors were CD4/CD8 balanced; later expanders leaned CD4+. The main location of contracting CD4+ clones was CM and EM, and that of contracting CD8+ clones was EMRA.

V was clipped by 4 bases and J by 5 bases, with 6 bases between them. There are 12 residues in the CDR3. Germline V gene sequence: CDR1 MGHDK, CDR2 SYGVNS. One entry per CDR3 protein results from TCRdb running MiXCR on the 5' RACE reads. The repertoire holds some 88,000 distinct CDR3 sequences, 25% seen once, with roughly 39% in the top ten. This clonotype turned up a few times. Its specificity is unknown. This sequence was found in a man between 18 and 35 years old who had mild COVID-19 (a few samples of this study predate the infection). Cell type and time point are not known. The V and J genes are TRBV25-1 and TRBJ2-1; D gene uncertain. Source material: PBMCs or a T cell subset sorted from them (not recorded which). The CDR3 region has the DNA TGTGCCAGCAGTGTTTTAGACAATGAGCAGTTCTTC. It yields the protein CASSVLDNEQFF. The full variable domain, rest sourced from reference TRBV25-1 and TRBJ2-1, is EADIYQTPRYLVIGTGKKITLECSQTMGHDKMYWYQQDPGMELHLIHYSYGVNSTEKGDLSSESTVSRIRTEHFPLTLESARPSHTSQYLCASSVLDNEQFFGPGTRLTVL.